What follows are 22 T cell receptor beta chains derived from one specimen sequenced in a study of blood T cell repertoires in COVID-19 (dated by TCRdb to 2018 to 2020). The method was the immunoSEQ multiplex PCR assay. The table comes from immuneACCESS by way of TCRdb, which keeps in-frame sequences with V and J called. Part of the clones is missing from these tables; in studies checked, under half for an unresolved V gene and the rest for unknown reasons. The sample records approximately 85,000 clones, approximately 92% of which are singletons. Clones ranked in the top ten supply roughly 6.6% of the sample. Material for sequencing was peripheral blood. The source is a woman aged 55 to 70 with active COVID-19.

This clone was seen once. The V gene is TRBV6-2 or TRBV6-3, the J gene TRBJ1-2; D may be TRBD1 (6 bases). The CDR3 is made up of 13 amino acids. Germline V lookup: CDR1 MNHEY, CDR2 SVGEGT. Trimming took off 2 bases at V and 5 bases at J, with 9 bases between the two ends. DNA of the CDR3: TGTGCCAGCAGTTACGAGACAGGATATGGCTACACCTTC. Its translation: CASSYETGYGYTF.

This chain uses TRBV2 with TRBJ1-1; D is possibly TRBD1 (5 bases). The germline gives CDR1 SNHLY, CDR2 FYNNEI. CDR3 size: 14 residues. Trimming removed 7 bases at V and 6 bases at J, with 18 bases between. CDR3 sequence reads: CASKETEKVAEAFF. DNA for the CDR3: TGTGCCAGCAAAGAGACAGAGAAGGTGGCTGAAGCTTTCTTT.

The chain has TRBV9 and TRBJ1-5, with TRBD1 matching 8 bases. J gave up 2 bases and V 5 bases, and 6 bases lay outside the gene matches. The CDR3 contains 15 residues. Germline V gene sequence: CDR1 SGDLS, CDR2 YYNGEE. CDR3 protein: CASSTGQGGNQPQHF. The CDR3 coding sequence is TGTGCCAGCAGTACTGGACAGGGTGGCAATCAGCCCCAGCATTTT.

The chain employs TRBV20-1 and TRBJ2-1, with D unclear. This CDR3 is 12 amino acids long. V dropped 3 bases and J dropped 8 bases, with 11 bases sitting between them. Germline loops: CDR1 DFQATT, CDR2 SNEGSKA (reference sequence). The CDR3 bases are TGCAGTGCTAGTCGTCAGTTCGATGAGCAGTTCTTC. This translates into CSASRQFDEQFF.

This clone occurred once. V and J are TRBV5-4 and TRBJ2-3, with D tentatively TRBD2 (5 bases). The germline V gene has CDR1 SGHNT and CDR2 YYREEE (reference sequence). This CDR3 comprises 14 residues. V was trimmed by 2 bases and J by 2 bases, leaving 9 bases between them. CDR3 DNA: TGTGCCAGCAGCTTAGAGCGGAACACAGATACGCAGTATTTT. Protein sequence: CASSLERNTDTQYF.

The rearrangement uses TRBV11-2 and TRBJ1-3, with 7 nucleotides matching TRBD1. In germline, CDR1 is SGHAT, CDR2 FQNNGV. The CDR3 consists of 16 residues. V was clipped by 5 bases and J by 0 bases; unmatched bases: 7. CDR3 nucleotides: TGTGCCAGCAGCCCCCGGGACAGCATCTCTGGAAACACCATATATTTT. Translation gives CASSPRDSISGNTIYF.

This clone showed up just once. V is TRBV28 and J is TRBJ1-5; TRBD1 matches 7 bases. The CDR3 is 16 amino acids. The J segment lost 4 bases and the V segment lost 4 bases, leaving 10 bases of the junction unmatched. The germline V gene has CDR1 MDHEN and CDR2 SYDVKM. The CDR3 DNA reads as TGTGCCAGCAGTTCGGGGACAGCCTCTCTTAATCAGCCCCAGCATTTT. As protein: CASSSGTASLNQPQHF.

V usage is TRBV2 and J usage is TRBJ2-1; 12 nucleotides align to TRBD2. V trimming: 6 bases; J trimming: 8 bases; junction bases outside the gene matches: 8. The CDR3 extends over 15 amino acids. The germline gives CDR1 SNHLY, CDR2 FYNNEI. CDR3 sequence reads: CASRPLAGGRDEQFF. CDR3 sequence (DNA): TGTGCCAGCAGGCCACTAGCGGGGGGCCGCGATGAGCAGTTCTTC.

The gene calls are TRBV25-1 and TRBJ2-5, with TRBD1 as a possible D gene (5 bases). V was pared by 7 bases and J by 3 bases, with 12 bases between. The CDR3 is 13 amino acids. Germline CDR1 reads MGHDK; CDR2 reads SYGVNS. CDR3 nucleotide sequence: TGTGCCAGCACCTCCTCCAGGGAAGAGACCCAGTACTTC. It encodes CASTSSREETQYF.

The CDR3 coding sequence is TGCGCCAGCAGCTCCGCGACAGGGGGCGAGACCCAGTACTTC. It translates to CASSSATGGETQYF. The J gene is TRBJ2-5, the V gene TRBV5-1, with 10 bases that match TRBD1. In germline, CDR1 is SGHRS, CDR2 YFSETQ. Germline trimming cut 3 bases from V and 5 bases from J; bases unmatched to any gene: 4. This CDR3 is 14 amino acids long.

The gene calls are TRBV10-3 and TRBJ2-7; D remains ambiguous. Germline CDR1 is ENHRY and CDR2 is SYGVKD. Trimming pared 3 bases from V and 4 bases from J, leaving 7 bases between. The CDR3 spans 12 residues. The CDR3 sequence is CAISDKTYEQYF. The CDR3 bases are TGTGCCATCAGTGACAAAACTTACGAGCAGTACTTC.

V and J are TRBV6-5 and TRBJ1-5; a possible D gene is TRBD1 (6 bases). The CDR3 consists of 13 residues. The germline CDR1 and CDR2 sequences are MNHEY and SVGAGI. V gave up 8 bases and J gave up 6 bases, with 14 bases separating them. Here the CDR3 reads CASEDSLVQPQHF. CDR3 nucleotide sequence: TGTGCCAGCGAGGACAGTCTAGTTCAGCCCCAGCATTTT.

The V call is TRBV12-5, the J call TRBJ2-2, with D perhaps TRBD1 (6 bases). Per the germline V gene, CDR1 is LGHNT and CDR2 is FRNRAP. Trimming pared 11 bases from V and 3 bases from J, leaving 16 bases between. CDR3 length equals 14 residues. Written as DNA, the CDR3 is TGTGCTTCTCGAGGGGGTTTGGACACCGGGGAGCTGTTTTTT. Its protein is CASRGGLDTGELFF.

V gene TRBV7-9 combines with J gene TRBJ2-1; 7 nucleotides agree with TRBD2. The CDR3 length is 15 residues. Per the germline V gene, CDR1 is SEHNR and CDR2 is FQNEAQ (reference sequence). V shed 4 bases and J 5 bases; nucleotides not matched to a gene: 8. The CDR3 bases are TGTGCCAGCAGCTACGCAGGGACTACACACAATGAGCAGTTCTTC. Its translation is CASSYAGTTHNEQFF. The whole variable domain, filled in from reference TRBV7-9 and TRBJ2-1, reads DTGVSQNPRHKITKRGQNVTFRCDPISEHNRLYWYRQTLGQGPEFLTYFQNEAQLEKSRLLSDRFSAERPKGSFSTLEIQRTEQGDSAMYLCASSYAGTTHNEQFFGPGTRLTVL.

J is TRBJ1-1 and V is TRBV11-2; D not resolved. Between the trimmed V and J ends, which lost 4 bases and 4 bases, there was a span of 16 bases. Germline loops: CDR1 SGHAT, CDR2 FQNNGV. CDR3 size: 15 residues. The chain's CDR3 is CASSSERGAVTEAFF. The CDR3 coding sequence is TGTGCCAGCAGCTCGGAACGGGGTGCGGTCACTGAAGCTTTCTTT.

J is TRBJ1-3 and V is TRBV28; no clear D. Per germline, CDR1 MDHEN and CDR2 SYDVKM. V dropped 1 base and J dropped 2 bases, with 9 bases sitting between them. The CDR3 is 15 amino acids. CDR3 amino acids: CASSLYQKTGNTIYF. CDR3 in DNA: TGTGCCAGCAGTTTATATCAGAAGACTGGAAACACCATATATTTT.

This clone has a single count. This sequence joins TRBV7-9 and TRBJ2-5; D unclear. V dropped 3 bases and J dropped 5 bases, with 13 bases sitting between them. Germline assignment: CDR1 SEHNR and CDR2 FQNEAQ (reference sequence). CDR3 length: 14 residues. The CDR3 here is CASSFLPGGETQYF. In DNA, the CDR3 is TGTGCCAGCAGCTTCCTACCCGGTGGTGAGACCCAGTACTTC. Based on the CDR3 plus reference TRBV7-9 and TRBJ2-5, the full variable domain is DTGVSQNPRHKITKRGQNVTFRCDPISEHNRLYWYRQTLGQGPEFLTYFQNEAQLEKSRLLSDRFSAERPKGSFSTLEIQRTEQGDSAMYLCASSFLPGGETQYFGPGTRLLVL.

The chain carries TRBV3-1 (or the pseudogene TRBV3-2) and TRBJ2-2; perhaps TRBD1 as D (5 bases). Trimming stripped 4 bases from V and 6 bases from J, with 12 bases between. The CDR3 is 14 amino acids. Germline V gives CDR1 LGHDT, CDR2 YNNKEL (reference sequence). The CDR3 DNA reads as TGTGCCAGCAGCCTACCAGGGTCACCCGGGGAGCTGTTTTTT. As protein: CASSLPGSPGELFF.

V is TRBV2 and J is TRBJ1-5, with D hard to call. This CDR3 contains 16 residues. CDR1 and CDR2 (germline): SNHLY, FYNNEI. Trimming took 4 bases from V and 6 from J, leaving 19 bases between them. This chain's CDR3 is CASSVGSGGTGQPQHF. The CDR3 nucleotides read TGTGCCAGCAGTGTTGGGAGCGGAGGAACTGGTCAGCCCCAGCATTTT.

The chain joins TRBV10-3 to TRBJ2-7; TRBD1 matches at 7 bases. Germline V lookup: CDR1 ENHRY, CDR2 SYGVKD. This CDR3 spans 15 amino acids. V shed 3 bases, J shed 4 bases, and the junction held 9 bases outside the gene matches. The CDR3 region is CAISEDDRAGYEQYF. In DNA form, the CDR3 reads TGTGCCATCAGTGAAGACGACAGGGCTGGGTACGAGCAGTACTTC.

This clone was counted once. V and J are TRBV27 and TRBJ1-1; D is possibly TRBD1 (5 bases). The CDR3 is 13 residues long. Between the trimmed V and J ends, which lost 5 bases and 1 base, there was a span of 8 bases. Germline V gene sequence: CDR1 MNHEY, CDR2 SMNVEV (reference sequence). The CDR3 nucleotides read TGTGCCAGCAGTCGAACAGGGAACACTGAAGCTTTCTTT. It encodes CASSRTGNTEAFF.

V gene TRBV4-1 combines with J gene TRBJ2-7, with a tentative D call TRBD2 (5 bases). Per the germline V gene, CDR1 is MGHRA and CDR2 is YSYEKL. Between the trimmed V and J ends, which lost 3 bases and 3 bases, there was a span of 21 bases. The CDR3 has 17 residues. The CDR3 DNA follows: TGCGCCAGCAGCCACCTACCCCTCACGAGACTAAACTACGAGCAGTACTTC. Its protein product is CASSHLPLTRLNYEQYF.